These 25 T cell receptor beta chains came from one sample sequenced in a study of patients and donors after allogeneic stem cell transplantation. TCRdb independently ran MiXCR on the RT-PCR reads; one entry per CDR3 protein. This table has about 100,000 distinct CDR3 sequences, 35% appearing once. The sequenced material came from blood, either unsorted or a sorted T cell fraction (not recorded which). These receptors all come from a human donor who was either an allogeneic HSCT recipient or a stem cell or donor lymphocyte infusion donor (not recorded which). It is not recorded whose cells these are; they may come from a transplant donor.

The rearrangement joins TRBV5-5 to TRBJ2-1, with TRBD1 matching over 12 bases. This CDR3 contains 14 residues. Germline CDR1 SGHKS, CDR2 YYEKEE (reference sequence). Trimming at V came to 4 bases and at J to 10 bases, leaving 6 bases not matched to a gene. CDR3 residues: CASSRDRGQKEQFF. CDR3 DNA: TGTGCCAGCAGCCGGGACAGGGGGCAAAAGGAGCAGTTCTTC.

V gene TRBV3-1 combines with J gene TRBJ1-2; D perhaps matches TRBD1 (5 bases). The CDR3 totals 17 residues. Germline CDR1 reads LGHDT; CDR2 reads YNNKEL (reference sequence). Trimming took 6 bases from V and 3 from J, leaving 23 bases between them. This chain's CDR3 is CASSHKTGTQGDYGYTF. The CDR3 DNA follows: TGTGCCAGCAGTCATAAAACCGGGACCCAAGGGGACTATGGCTACACCTTC.

The rearrangement uses TRBV4-3 and TRBJ1-5, with a tentative D call TRBD1 (5 bases). V was pared by 0 bases and J by 9 bases, with 15 bases between. There are 15 residues in the CDR3. Germline V gene data show CDR1 as LGHNA and CDR2 as YSLEER. Here the CDR3 reads CASSQEFGTEGPQHF. The CDR3 bases are TGCGCCAGCAGCCAAGAATTCGGGACCGAAGGGCCCCAGCATTTT.

The chain carries TRBV5-1 and TRBJ1-4; tentative D call: TRBD1 (5 bases). V was pared by 4 bases and J by 8 bases, with 15 bases between. The CDR3 covers 14 residues. Looked up from germline, CDR1 is SGHRS and CDR2 is YFSETQ. This CDR3 is CASSTGTPREKLFF. CDR3 DNA sequence: TGCGCCAGCAGCACCGGGACCCCCAGGGAAAAACTGTTTTTT.

CDR3 sequence reads: CASSPGTAKNIQYF. Here the CDR3 DNA reads TGTGCCAGCAGTCCCGGGACAGCCAAAAACATTCAGTACTTC. The V and J genes are TRBV28 and TRBJ2-4; the D call may be TRBD1 or TRBD2 (5 bases each). Germline values: CDR1 MDHEN, CDR2 SYDVKM. The CDR3 is made up of 14 amino acids. V dropped 5 bases and J dropped 0 bases, with 8 bases sitting between them.

The chain couples TRBV19 to TRBJ2-1; D remains ambiguous. Per the germline V gene, CDR1 is LNHDA and CDR2 is SQIVND (reference sequence). V shed 5 bases and J shed 0 bases, with 8 bases lying between them. The CDR3 is 14 residues long. The CDR3 loop is CASSQQDSYNEQFF. CDR3 nucleotide sequence: TGTGCCAGTAGTCAACAAGACTCCTACAATGAGCAGTTCTTC.

The gene calls are TRBV24-1 and TRBJ2-3; D call uncertain. Germline-derived CDR1 and CDR2 are KGHDR and SFDVKD. The V end lost 2 bases, the J end lost 1 base, and 9 bases lay between the germline ends. There are 15 residues in the CDR3. The CDR3 DNA reads TGTGCCACCAGTGATTCGGACGGTCGCACAGATACGCAGTATTTT. It codes for CATSDSDGRTDTQYF.

The rearrangement uses TRBV29-1 and TRBJ2-1, with D tentatively TRBD1 (6 bases). Per the germline V gene, CDR1 is SQVTM and CDR2 is ANQGSEA. V was clipped by 5 bases and J by 7 bases, with 9 bases between them. This CDR3 has 11 amino acids. In DNA, the CDR3 is TGCAGCGTTTATAGGGGGAATGAGCAGTTCTTC. As protein: CSVYRGNEQFF.

This clonotype was observed a handful of times. The V call is TRBV7-2, the J call TRBJ2-2, with TRBD2 as a possible D gene (6 bases). The CDR3 covers 14 residues. V lost 5 bases, J lost 8 bases, and 15 bases lay in between. Germline V gives CDR1 SGHTA, CDR2 FQGNSA. The CDR3 DNA reads TGTGCCAGCAGCCCTCCCGTGGGGAGGGGGGAGCTGTTTTTT. It translates to CASSPPVGRGELFF.

The chain couples TRBV7-2 to TRBJ1-3, with D unclear. This CDR3 is 12 amino acids long. The ends were cut back, 8 bases at V and 4 bases at J, with 9 bases in the middle. Germline CDR1 SGHTA, CDR2 FQGNSA. CDR3 DNA: TGTGCCAGCGCGACTTCCGGAAACACCATATATTTT. Translating gives CASATSGNTIYF.

V usage is TRBV5-1 and J usage is TRBJ2-3; 7 nucleotides align to TRBD2. From germline, CDR1 is SGHRS and CDR2 YFSETQ. The CDR3 spans 16 residues. J was trimmed by 3 bases and V by 1 base; bases with no gene match: 8. This chain's CDR3 is CASSLLAGARTDTQYF. In nucleotides, the CDR3 is TGCGCCAGCAGCTTGCTCGCGGGAGCTCGAACAGATACGCAGTATTTT. Full variable domain (missing parts from reference TRBV5-1 and TRBJ2-3): KAGVTQTPRYLIKTRGQQVTLSCSPISGHRSVSWYQQTPGQGLQFLFEYFSETQRNKGNFPGRFSGRQFSNSRSEMNVSTLELGDSALYLCASSLLAGARTDTQYFGPGTRLTVL.

This chain joins TRBV12-3 or TRBV12-4 and TRBJ1-2; TRBD1 agrees at 10 bases. V lost 6 bases, J lost 4 bases, and 5 bases stayed unmatched. The length of the CDR3 is 14 residues. The CDR3 DNA follows: TGTGCCAGCAGGGGGACAGGGGAAAGCTATGGCTACACCTTC. It encodes CASRGTGESYGYTF.

This clonotype came up a few times. The chain employs TRBV20-1 and TRBJ1-5; D gene uncertain. The CDR3 has 11 residues. Trimming took 6 bases from V and 6 from J, leaving 9 bases between them. Germline CDR1 and CDR2: DFQATT and SNEGSKA (reference sequence). CDR3 in amino acids: CSANEVQPQHF. The CDR3 bases are TGCAGTGCCAATGAGGTTCAGCCCCAGCATTTT.

The CDR3 sequence is CASRSNRAANEKLFF. The CDR3 region has the DNA TGTGCCAGCAGAAGCAACAGGGCAGCTAATGAAAAACTGTTTTTT. The V call is TRBV7-2, the J call TRBJ1-4, with D tentatively TRBD1 (6 bases). Deletions cut 6 bases from V and 3 bases from J, with 14 bases between. CDR1 and CDR2 from the germline V gene are SGHTA and FQGNSA. The CDR3 runs to 15 residues.

This clonotype was seen a handful of times. J is TRBJ2-4 and V is TRBV2; D not resolved. Deletions cut 0 bases from V and 2 bases from J, with 17 bases between. CDR1 SNHLY and CDR2 FYNNEI come from the germline V gene. CDR3 length: 18 residues. The CDR3: CASSEAEGRLQTKNIQYF. CDR3 nucleotides: TGTGCCAGCAGTGAAGCTGAAGGTCGGCTTCAAACCAAAAACATTCAGTACTTC.

CDR3 amino acids: CASSQGQGARGYTF. CDR3 in DNA: TGTGCCAGCAGCCAAGGACAGGGGGCGCGGGGCTACACCTTC. The chain has TRBV4-2 and TRBJ1-2; 10 nucleotides agree with TRBD1. With V trimmed by 1 base and J by 8 bases, 4 bases remained unmatched. The CDR3 is made up of 14 amino acids. Per the germline V gene, CDR1 is LGHNA and CDR2 is YNFKEQ.

This chain joins TRBV6-1 and TRBJ1-4; D might be TRBD1 (6 bases). V gave up 1 base and J gave up 10 bases, with 16 bases separating them. The CDR3 is made up of 15 amino acids. The germline V gene has CDR1 MNHNS and CDR2 SASEGT. In DNA form, the CDR3 reads TGTGCCAGCAGTGAAGTTGGGGGACACCTCGTAAAACTGTTTTTT. As protein: CASSEVGGHLVKLFF.

This sequence joins TRBV4-3 and TRBJ2-7; TRBD1 matches at 9 bases. This CDR3 is 15 amino acids long. The V and J ends lost 3 bases and 1 base, in that order; junction bases with no gene match: 4. Germline V gene sequence: CDR1 LGHNA, CDR2 YSLEER. The CDR3 DNA reads TGCGCCAGCAGCCAGGACAGGGGACATTCCTACGAGCAGTACTTC. Its protein is CASSQDRGHSYEQYF.

The V and J genes are TRBV5-6 and TRBJ1-5; 7 nucleotides agree with TRBD1. V lost 2 bases and J lost 3; bases outside the gene matches: 8. The CDR3 loop spans 16 amino acids. Germline V lookup: CDR1 SGHDT, CDR2 YYEEEE. This chain's CDR3 is CASSLRGGQNNQPQHF. The CDR3 coding sequence is TGTGCCAGCAGCTTAAGAGGGGGACAGAACAATCAGCCCCAGCATTTT.

V and J are TRBV20-1 and TRBJ2-3; the match to TRBD1 covers 7 bases. This CDR3 region has 13 residues. Trimming at V came to 6 bases and at J to 12 bases, leaving 15 bases not matched to a gene. Per the germline V gene, CDR1 is DFQATT and CDR2 is SNEGSKA (reference sequence). The CDR3 reads CSASLYRGRKQYF. CDR3 DNA sequence: TGCAGTGCCTCCTTATACAGGGGTCGAAAACAGTATTTT.

This clonotype was recorded at least ten times. The chain carries TRBV12-3 or TRBV12-4 and TRBJ1-1; 7 positions match TRBD1. V was clipped by 3 bases and J by 10 bases; unmatched bases: 2. This CDR3 comprises 11 residues. The DNA for the CDR3 is TGTGCCAGCAGTTTTCAGGGGGGAGCTTTCTTT. It is translated as CASSFQGGAFF.

V gene TRBV20-1 combines with J gene TRBJ2-7; no definite D call. The CDR3 runs 12 residues. The germline V gene has CDR1 DFQATT and CDR2 SNEGSKA (reference sequence). The ends were cut back, 1 base at V and 3 bases at J, with 7 bases in the middle. Written as DNA, the CDR3 is TGCAGTGCTAGAGGAGCTCACTACGAGCAGTACTTC. Protein: CSARGAHYEQYF.

This clonotype was observed a few times. This rearrangement joins TRBV6-2 or TRBV6-3 to TRBJ2-7; no clear D. The CDR3 runs 11 residues. V dropped 8 bases and J dropped 6 bases, with 11 bases sitting between them. Germline V lookup: CDR1 MNHEY, CDR2 SVGEGT. This CDR3 is CASAAVSEQYF. The CDR3, as DNA: TGTGCCAGCGCCGCCGTGTCCGAGCAGTACTTC.

This clonotype has more than one count but fewer than ten. The chain combines TRBV4-2 with TRBJ2-2; D call uncertain. V was trimmed by 0 bases and J by 1 base, leaving 9 bases between them. The CDR3 contains 16 residues. Germline CDR1 is LGHNA and CDR2 is YNFKEQ. The CDR3 sequence: CASSQEDKGNTGELFF. In nucleotides, the CDR3 is TGTGCCAGCAGCCAAGAGGATAAAGGGAACACCGGGGAGCTGTTTTTT.

The V gene is TRBV7-9, the J gene TRBJ2-4; a weak D match, TRBD1 (6 bases). The CDR3 sequence is 15 residues long. CDR1 and CDR2 (germline): SEHNR, FQNEAQ (reference sequence). The V end was cut by 6 bases, the J end by 3 bases, with 15 bases between. CDR3 in amino acids: CASSTWDTYKNIQYF. The CDR3 coding sequence is TGTGCCAGCAGTACCTGGGACACGTACAAAAACATTCAGTACTTC.